This T cell receptor (beta chain) derives from a study of T cell repertoires in cytomegalovirus infection. Study-wide background: CMV infection and matching HLA type were both indicated by public TCR beta signatures.

This clonotype was seen ten or more times. No antigen is known for it. Study-level results: Frequencies of public TCR beta families were cumulated, and this identified carriers of CMV plus the relevant HLA. Ex vivo responses were dominated by HLA-C-restricted CMV-specific TCR beta clonotypes.

Germline V gene data show CDR1 as MNHEY and CDR2 as SVGEGT. The CDR3 is 17 residues long. V lost 0 bases and J lost 0, with 12 bases in between. MiXCR was run by TCRdb on the reads, yielding one entry per CDR3 protein. The repertoire consists of approximately 500,000 distinct CDR3 sequences, with approximately 10% occurring once and the leading ten covering about a tenth. Input material: PBMCs. This receptor was obtained from a human donor in good health (CMV status not recorded). Some clones in this sample may be carry-over from other donors' samples. The J gene is TRBJ1-5, the V gene TRBV6-2 or TRBV6-3; weak D call: TRBD1 (6 bases). DNA for the CDR3: TGTGCCAGCAGTTACTCCCAGGGGCAGTATAGCAATCAGCCCCAGCATTTT. This sequence encodes CASSYSQGQYSNQPQHF.